Given below is one T cell receptor beta chain in context. CDR3 length: 19 residues. Looked up from germline, CDR1 is LNHNV and CDR2 is YYDKDF (reference sequence). The ends were cut back, 3 bases at V and 0 bases at J, with 24 bases in the middle. The data originate from a study of shared clonotypes between healthy human individuals. Using immunoSEQ multiplex PCR, the repertoire was profiled, and TCRdb retains in-frame clones only, with some absent. The sample includes about 1.1 million clones, approximately 77% of them seen just once. The sequence derives from a man aged 18 to 29 in good health. Some clones in this sample may be carry-over from other donors' samples. The chain uses TRBV15 and TRBJ2-7; perhaps TRBD2 as D (6 bases). The specimen was memory CD4+ T cells from PBMCs. Subset noted: CD45RA-negative fraction. CDR3 protein: CATSRSPGRIGLSSYEQYF. The CDR3 coding sequence is TGTGCCACCAGCAGGAGCCCAGGGAGGATAGGACTAAGCTCCTACGAGCAGTACTTC. The variable domain in full, with the rest retrieved from reference TRBV15 and TRBJ2-7, is DAMVIQNPRYQVTQFGKPVTLSCSQTLNHNVMYWYQQKSSQAPKLLFHYYDKDFNNEADTPDNFQSRRPNTSFCFLDIRSPGLGDTAMYLCATSRSPGRIGLSSYEQYFGPGTRLTVT.